The present entry profiles one T cell receptor beta chain with its context. The target of this receptor is not known. Per-base quality was not reported, and no clone a single base away is much larger than it. Sorted unstimulated T cells and proliferating T cells recovered from mixed lymphocyte reactions were subjected to TCRbeta CDR3 sequencing. Fresh whole blood from around 11 HLA-typed healthy donors was used to isolate PBMCs. The data belong to a study of siplizumab effects on memory and regulatory T cells (dated by TCRdb to between 2018 and 2020). Background for the entire study: The study looked at the effect of siplizumab, an anti-CD2 antibody, on alloreactive T-cell subsets in allogeneic mixed lymphocyte reactions made from human PBMCs. What the authors observed across the whole study: Unstimulated naive T cells appeared to be more diverse than memory T cells, and naive cells seemed to make a substantial contribution to the alloresponse. Because sequences at frequencies below about 10^-5 were poorly captured, only a minor fraction of alloreactive clones could be mapped back to unstimulated subsets. The suppressive function of proliferating Tregs from siplizumab cultures was not functionally confirmed. Siplizumab significantly lowered the cumulative frequency of alloreactive sequences that could be traced to unstimulated CD4+ memory T cells. About 75-96% of proliferating CD4+ or CD8+ clones could not be given a naive or memory phenotype. Among mappable alloreactive CD4+ clones, an average Treg-derived fraction of 68.8% was observed with siplizumab, compared with approximately 26% in control reactions.

The method was the immunoSEQ multiplex PCR assay. The deep sequencing platform assayed approximately 100,000 TCR templates per sample. Genomic DNA extracted from sorted T cells was the material used for TCRbeta CDR3 sequencing. Per the authors' processing: Clonal analysis of TCRbeta CDR3 data was done in the R programming language. Comparing unstimulated samples against CFSE-low samples taken after the reaction was how alloreactive CD4+ and CD8+ clones were defined. By matching sequences to the repertoires of sorted unstimulated Treg and non-Treg cells, each alloreactive CD4+ clone was assigned a regulatory or non-regulatory origin. Held by TCRdb, this immuneACCESS table contains in-frame sequences only and omits some clones. Under half of the omission traces to an unresolved V gene where checked; the cause of the rest is unknown. V, J and clone size are taken as reported in that table, and D and trimming were inferred from the DNA itself. Within this sample are roughly 100,000 clones, with 90% to 95% of them counted one time only. 6.5% of the sample comes from the top ten.

Taken from cysteine to phenylalanine, the CDR3 has 13 residues. Of all the DNA, just the CDR3 is kept, 39 bases in frame from base 1. Taken from the germline V gene, the CDR1 and CDR2 loops are SGHVS and FNYEAQ. Trimming accounts for 4 bases at V and 6 bases at J, while the number of junction bases matched to no gene is 5. The rearrangement combines TRBV7-6 with TRBJ1-2, and TRBD1 matches 7 of the central bases. The source is a human donor in good health. The material sequenced was CD8+ T cells sorted from blood. The CDR3: CASSSDRDDGYTF. The DNA reads as follows: TGTGCCAGCAGCTCCGACAGGGACGATGGCTACACCTTC. With the portions outside the CDR3 filled from the reference TRBV7-6 and TRBJ1-2 genes, the complete variable region becomes GAGVSQSPRYKVTKRGQDVALRCDPISGHVSLYWYRQALGQGPEFLTYFNYEAQQDKSGLPNDRFSAERPEGSISTLTIQRTEQRDSAMYRCASSSDRDDGYTFGSGTRLTVV.